This T cell receptor beta chain was sequenced for a study of cytomegalovirus exposure and HLA in healthy donors. The PCR employed 60 Vbeta primers together with 13 Jbeta primers. Libraries were prepared by immunoSEQ multiplex PCR; TCRdb keeps only in-frame clonotypes and omits some of them. The repertoire has 65,000 to 85,000 clones, 86% of them found once; the top ten carry about 2.1%. Material for sequencing was PBMCs. This receptor was identified in a woman aged 30 to 39 in good health and CMV-seronegative.

Written as DNA, the CDR3 is TGTGCCAGCAGCTTAGGATCAGGAAATACGAACACTGAAGCTTTCTTT. Amino acids: CASSLGSGNTNTEAFF. This chain uses TRBV7-9 with TRBJ1-1; D unresolved. Trimming shortened V by 1 base and J by 1 base, and 13 bases separated the two germline ends. The CDR3 is made up of 16 amino acids. The germline CDR1 and CDR2 sequences are SEHNR and FQNEAQ (reference sequence). The whole variable domain, remainder taken from reference TRBV7-9 and TRBJ1-1, is DTGVSQNPRHKITKRGQNVTFRCDPISEHNRLYWYRQTLGQGPEFLTYFQNEAQLEKSRLLSDRFSAERPKGSFSTLEIQRTEQGDSAMYLCASSLGSGNTNTEAFFGQGTRLTVV.